This T cell receptor beta chain comes out of a study of chemoradiotherapy in HPV16-positive cancers. General study findings and limits: Non-HPV-specific T cells did not expand in tumors during treatment, whereas candidate HPV-specific clones and E7-related motifs did.

In germline, CDR1 is SGHRS, CDR2 YFSETQ. This CDR3 contains 15 residues. Trimming cost V 3 bases and J 2 bases; bases outside gene matches: 4. Sequenced by immunoSEQ multiplex PCR; TCRdb stores in-frame clones only, minus some. In the table there are around 30,000 clones, around 90% of which are singletons. As for this clone: Its matching antigen is unknown.

This chain uses TRBV5-1 with TRBJ1-3; TRBD1 matches 8 bases. The TCR was taken from a human donor with HPV-associated anogenital cancer. Here the sequenced sample was blood, taken from a patient who underwent chemoradiotherapy. The CDR3 spells CASSYGTGTGNTIYF. CDR3 nucleotide sequence: TGCGCCAGCAGCTACGGGACAGGTACTGGAAACACCATATATTTT. Using reference TRBV5-1 and TRBJ1-3 for the parts outside the CDR3, the full variable domain is KAGVTQTPRYLIKTRGQQVTLSCSPISGHRSVSWYQQTPGQGLQFLFEYFSETQRNKGNFPGRFSGRQFSNSRSEMNVSTLELGDSALYLCASSYGTGTGNTIYFGEGSWLTVV.